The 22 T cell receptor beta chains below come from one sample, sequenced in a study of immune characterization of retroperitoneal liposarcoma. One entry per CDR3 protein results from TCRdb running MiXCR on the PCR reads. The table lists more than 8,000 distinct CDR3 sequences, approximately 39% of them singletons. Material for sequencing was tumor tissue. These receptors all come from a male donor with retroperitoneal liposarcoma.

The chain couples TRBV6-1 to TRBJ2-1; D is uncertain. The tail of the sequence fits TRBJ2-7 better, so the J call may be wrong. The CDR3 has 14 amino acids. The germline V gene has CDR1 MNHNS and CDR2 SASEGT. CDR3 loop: CASSRSGRNNEQYF. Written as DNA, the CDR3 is TGTGCCAGCAGTAGGTCAGGACGCAACAATGAGCAGTACTTC.

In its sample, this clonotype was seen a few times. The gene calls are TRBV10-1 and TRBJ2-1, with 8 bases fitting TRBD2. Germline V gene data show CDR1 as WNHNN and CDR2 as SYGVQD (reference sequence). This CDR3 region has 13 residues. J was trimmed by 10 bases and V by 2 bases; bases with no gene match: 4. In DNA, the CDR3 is TGCGCCAGCAGTGAGAAGCCTAGCGGGGAGCAGTTCTTC. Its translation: CASSEKPSGEQFF.

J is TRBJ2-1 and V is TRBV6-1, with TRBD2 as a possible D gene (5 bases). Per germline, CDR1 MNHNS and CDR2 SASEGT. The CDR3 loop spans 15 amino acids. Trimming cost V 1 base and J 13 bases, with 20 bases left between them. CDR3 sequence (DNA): TGTGCCAGCAGTGAAGAGGGAGTGCTGCAAGAGACCCAGTTCTTC. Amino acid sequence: CASSEEGVLQETQFF.

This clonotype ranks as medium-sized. CDR3 DNA sequence: TGTGCCAGCAGCCAGGGGGCGCGCAACGAGCAGTACTTC. This codes for CASSQGARNEQYF. V gene TRBV12-3 or TRBV12-4 combines with J gene TRBJ2-5; 8 bases are a match to TRBD1. The end of the DNA is better explained by TRBJ2-7, so the J call may be wrong. CDR3 length: 13 amino acids.

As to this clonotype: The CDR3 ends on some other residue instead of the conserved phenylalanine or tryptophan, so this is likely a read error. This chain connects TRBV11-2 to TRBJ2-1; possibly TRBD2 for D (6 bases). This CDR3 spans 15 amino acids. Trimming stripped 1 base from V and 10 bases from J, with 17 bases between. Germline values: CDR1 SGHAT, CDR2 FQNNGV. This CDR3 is CASSLVQGTLYEQFL. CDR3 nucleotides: TGTGCCAGCAGCTTAGTCCAAGGGACTTTATACGAGCAGTTCTTA.

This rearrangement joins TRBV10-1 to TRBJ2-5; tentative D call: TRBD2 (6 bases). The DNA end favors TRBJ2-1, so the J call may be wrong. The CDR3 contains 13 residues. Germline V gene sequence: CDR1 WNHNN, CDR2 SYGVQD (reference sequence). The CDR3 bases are TGCGCCAGCAGTGAGATTCAGGCGGGGACCCAGTTCTTC. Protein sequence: CASSEIQAGTQFF.

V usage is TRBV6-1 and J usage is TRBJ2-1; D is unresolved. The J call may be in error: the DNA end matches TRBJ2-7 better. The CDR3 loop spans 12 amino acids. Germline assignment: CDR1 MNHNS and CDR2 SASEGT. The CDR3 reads CASSAQNYEQYF. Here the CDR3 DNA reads TGTGCCAGCAGTGCACAGAATTACGAGCAGTACTTC.

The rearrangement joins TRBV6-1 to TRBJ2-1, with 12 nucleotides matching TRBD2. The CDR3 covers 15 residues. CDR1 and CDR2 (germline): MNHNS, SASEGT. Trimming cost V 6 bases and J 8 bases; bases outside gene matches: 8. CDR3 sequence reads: CASSPLAGGLDEQFF. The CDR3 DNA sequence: TGTGCCAGCAGCCCGCTAGCGGGAGGGCTAGATGAGCAGTTCTTC.

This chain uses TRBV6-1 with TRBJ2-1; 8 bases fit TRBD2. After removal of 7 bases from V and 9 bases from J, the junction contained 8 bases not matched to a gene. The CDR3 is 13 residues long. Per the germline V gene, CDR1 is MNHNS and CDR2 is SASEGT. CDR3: CASNYMRGVEQFF. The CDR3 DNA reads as TGTGCCAGCAACTATATGCGGGGGGTTGAGCAGTTCTTC.

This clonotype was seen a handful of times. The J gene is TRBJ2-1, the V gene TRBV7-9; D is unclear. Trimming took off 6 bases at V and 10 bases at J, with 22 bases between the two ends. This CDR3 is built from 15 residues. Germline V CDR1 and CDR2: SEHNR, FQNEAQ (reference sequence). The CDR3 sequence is CASSYRAQSSYEQFF. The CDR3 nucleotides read TGTGCCAGCAGTTACCGGGCCCAGAGCTCCTACGAGCAGTTCTTC. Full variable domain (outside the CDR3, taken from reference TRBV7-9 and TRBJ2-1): DTGVSQNPRHKITKRGQNVTFRCDPISEHNRLYWYRQTLGQGPEFLTYFQNEAQLEKSRLLSDRFSAERPKGSFSTLEIQRTEQGDSAMYLCASSYRAQSSYEQFFGPGTRLTVL.

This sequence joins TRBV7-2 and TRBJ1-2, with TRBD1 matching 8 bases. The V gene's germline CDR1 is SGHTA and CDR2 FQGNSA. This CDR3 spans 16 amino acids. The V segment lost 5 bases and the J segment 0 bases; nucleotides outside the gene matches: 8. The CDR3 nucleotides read TGTGCCAGCAGCCTCCCAGGGGGCCTAGCTAACTATGGCTACACCTTC. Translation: CASSLPGGLANYGYTF.

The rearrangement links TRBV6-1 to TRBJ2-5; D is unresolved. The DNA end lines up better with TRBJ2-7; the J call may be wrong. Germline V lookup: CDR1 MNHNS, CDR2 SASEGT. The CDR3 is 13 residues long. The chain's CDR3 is CASSVGTNYEQYF. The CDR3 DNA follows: TGTGCCAGCAGTGTGGGCACAAACTACGAGCAGTACTTC.

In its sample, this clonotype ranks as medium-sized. The CDR3, as DNA: TGTGCCAGCAGTCAGGCTACATACCGGCTTAATGAGCAGTACTTC. Amino acids: CASSQATYRLNEQYF. The rearrangement links TRBV6-1 to TRBJ2-1; D unresolved. The end of the DNA aligns better with TRBJ2-7, so the J call may be wrong. Looked up from germline, CDR1 is MNHNS and CDR2 is SASEGT. The CDR3 is made up of 15 amino acids.

The CDR3 sequence: CASSPSALRNTQYF. In DNA form, the CDR3 reads TGTGCCAGCAGTCCCTCCGCGCTCAGAAATACGCAGTATTTT. This sequence joins TRBV27 and TRBJ2-3; D not resolved. The germline V gene encodes CDR1 MNHEY and CDR2 SMNVEV (reference sequence). Between the trimmed V and J ends, which lost 5 bases and 7 bases, there was a span of 16 bases. The CDR3 is made up of 14 amino acids.

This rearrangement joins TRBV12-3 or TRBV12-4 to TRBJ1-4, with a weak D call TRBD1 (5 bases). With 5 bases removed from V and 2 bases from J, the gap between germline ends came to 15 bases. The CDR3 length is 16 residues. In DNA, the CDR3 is TGTGCCAGCAGTCCCGGGCGGGGGGGGACTAATGAAAAACTGTTTTTT. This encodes CASSPGRGGTNEKLFF.

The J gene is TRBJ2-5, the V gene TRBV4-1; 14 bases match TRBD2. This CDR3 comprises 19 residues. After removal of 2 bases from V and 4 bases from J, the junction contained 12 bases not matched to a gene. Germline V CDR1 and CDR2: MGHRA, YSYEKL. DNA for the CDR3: TGCGCCAGCAGCCAAAAACTAGGACTAGCGGGGGGCCACTCAGAGACCCAGTACTTC. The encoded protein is CASSQKLGLAGGHSETQYF.

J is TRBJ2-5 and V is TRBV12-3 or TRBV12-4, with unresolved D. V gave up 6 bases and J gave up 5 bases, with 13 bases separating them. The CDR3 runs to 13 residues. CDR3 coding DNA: TGTGCCAGCAGCCTAACGACCAAGGAGACCCAGTACTTC. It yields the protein CASSLTTKETQYF.

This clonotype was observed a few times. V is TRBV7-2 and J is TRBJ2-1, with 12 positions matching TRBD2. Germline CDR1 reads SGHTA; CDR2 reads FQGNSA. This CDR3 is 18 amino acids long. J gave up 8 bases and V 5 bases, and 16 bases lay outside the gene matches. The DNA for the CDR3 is TGTGCCAGCAGCGGACCACAAATGCTAGCGGGAGGGAGCTATGAGCAGTTCTTC. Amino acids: CASSGPQMLAGGSYEQFF.

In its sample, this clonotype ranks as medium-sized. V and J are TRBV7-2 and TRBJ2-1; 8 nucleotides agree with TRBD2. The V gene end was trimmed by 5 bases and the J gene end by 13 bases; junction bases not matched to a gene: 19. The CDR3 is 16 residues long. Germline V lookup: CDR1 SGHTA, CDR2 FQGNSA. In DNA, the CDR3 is TGTGCCAGCAGCATGCGCTCGAGCGGGAGTCTAGAGACCCAGTTCTTC. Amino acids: CASSMRSSGSLETQFF.

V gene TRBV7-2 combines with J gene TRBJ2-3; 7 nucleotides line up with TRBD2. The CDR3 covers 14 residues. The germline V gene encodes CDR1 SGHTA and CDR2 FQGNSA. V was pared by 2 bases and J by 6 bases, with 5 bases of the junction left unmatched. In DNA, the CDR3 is TGTGCCAGCAGCTTATGGGGACTATCCGATACGCAGTATTTT. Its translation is CASSLWGLSDTQYF.

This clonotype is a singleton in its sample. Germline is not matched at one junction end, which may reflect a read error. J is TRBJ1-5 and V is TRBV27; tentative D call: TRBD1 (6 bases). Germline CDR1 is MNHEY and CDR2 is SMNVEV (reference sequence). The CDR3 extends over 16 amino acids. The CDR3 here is CASSPPLAGANQPLHF. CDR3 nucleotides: TGTGCCAGCAGTCCCCCGTTGGCGGGGGCTAATCAGCCCCTGCATTTT.

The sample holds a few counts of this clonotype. CDR3 residues: CASKASGSADTQYF. The CDR3 DNA reads TGTGCCAGCAAGGCTAGCGGGAGCGCAGATACGCAGTATTTT. The rearrangement uses TRBV12-3 or TRBV12-4 and TRBJ2-3, with 10 bases that match TRBD2. The V and J ends lost 7 bases and 4 bases, in that order; junction bases with no gene match: 5. The CDR3 totals 14 residues.